A selection of T cell receptor beta chains follows, all from one sample in a study of T cell responses to AZD1222 COVID-19 vaccine. Sequencing was performed with immunoSEQ multiplex PCR; in TCRdb, only in-frame clones are kept and a portion is missing. This table holds around 100,000 clones, about four fifths found once. Sequenced material: peripheral blood, taken on day 0 of AZD1222 vaccination. The receptors shown here come from an adult in good health. Each CDR3 is given with its conserved first and last residue. D genes are given only for firm matches. Expanded clones get a size class; other rows say once, few or many, or leave the size out.

j_call d_call clone_size v_call cdr3_aa cdr3_nt
TRBJ2-3 TRBD2 many TRBV10-3 CAISTRAVAGDSTDTQYF TGTGCCATCAGCACCCGTGCGGTAGCGGGGGATAGCACAGATACGCAGTATTTT
TRBJ1-1 - - TRBV7-8 CASSLGTPSNTEAFF TGTGCCAGCAGCTTAGGAACTCCATCGAACACTGAAGCTTTCTTT
TRBJ2-2 TRBD1 few TRBV30 CAWTRGGESTGELFF TGTGCCTGGACGAGAGGGGGCGAAAGCACCGGGGAGCTGTTTTTT
TRBJ1-5 TRBD1 - TRBV29-1 CSVGGIGGQGYNQPQHF TGCAGCGTTGGGGGGATAGGGGGACAGGGGTACAATCAGCCCCAGCATTTT
TRBJ2-3 TRBD2 - TRBV5-4 CASSGTSGGSPSTDTQYF TGTGCCAGCAGCGGCACTAGCGGGGGGTCCCCTAGCACAGATACGCAGTATTTT
TRBJ1-1 TRBD1 - TRBV6-5 CASRSGTGDRAFF TGTGCCAGCAGGTCCGGGACAGGGGATCGAGCTTTCTTT
TRBJ2-3 - - TRBV6-2/TRBV6-3 CASGLGPDTQYF TGTGCCAGCGGTTTGGGCCCAGATACGCAGTATTTT
TRBJ2-2 TRBD1 - TRBV6-5 CASNGQAELFF TGTGCCAGCAACGGACAGGCGGAGCTGTTTTTT
TRBJ2-5 - - TRBV18 CASSLTVIPGTQYF TGTGCCAGCTCACTTACAGTCATCCCTGGGACCCAGTACTTC
TRBJ2-5 - - TRBV7-8 CASSSGPAKETQYF TGTGCCAGCAGCTCGGGACCGGCGAAAGAGACCCAGTACTTC
TRBJ1-1 - - TRBV4-3 CASSRGTANTEAFF TGCGCCAGCAGCCGCGGGACGGCGAACACTGAAGCTTTCTTT
TRBJ1-2 - - TRBV18 CASSQTSDGRRGYTF TGTGCCAGCTCACAAACCTCGGATGGTCGTCGAGGCTACACCTTC
TRBJ1-3 - - TRBV4-1 CASSHDATGNTIYF TGCGCCAGCAGCCATGACGCTACTGGAAACACCATATATTTT
TRBJ2-5 TRBD2 few TRBV19 CASRRGGAETQYF TGTGCCAGTAGGCGCGGGGGGGCAGAGACCCAGTACTTC
TRBJ2-4 TRBD2 - TRBV18 CASREGLAKNIQYF TGTGCCAGCCGGGAGGGCCTCGCCAAAAACATTCAGTACTTC
TRBJ1-2 - - TRBV29-1 CSVVSDTARSNYGYTF TGCAGCGTTGTTAGTGACACCGCCCGATCGAACTATGGCTACACCTTC
TRBJ2-6 - - TRBV27 CASSPPEANVLTF TGTGCCAGCAGTCCCCCTGAGGCCAACGTCCTGACTTTC
TRBJ1-1 TRBD1 - TRBV14 CASSRTGDRSNTEAFF TGTGCCAGCAGCCGGACCGGGGACAGGTCGAACACTGAAGCTTTCTTT
TRBJ1-4 TRBD1 - TRBV28 CASTRPTGTNEKLFF TGTGCCAGCACCCGACCGACAGGGACTAATGAAAAACTGTTTTTT
TRBJ1-5 TRBD1 - TRBV6-2/TRBV6-3 CASSRGQGRNQPQHF TGTGCCAGCAGCCGAGGACAGGGACGCAATCAGCCCCAGCATTTT
TRBJ1-5 TRBD1 - TRBV28 CASSRDRGNQPQHF TGTGCCAGCAGTCGGGACAGGGGCAATCAGCCCCAGCATTTT
TRBJ2-1 TRBD2 - TRBV4-1 CASSQPGLELYNEQFF TGCGCCAGCAGCCAGCCGGGACTAGAGCTATACAATGAGCAGTTCTTC
TRBJ2-1 TRBD2 - TRBV4-3 CASSQGWSSGRREQFF TGCGCCAGCAGCCAAGGTTGGAGTAGCGGGAGACGTGAGCAGTTCTTC
TRBJ2-2 - - TRBV5-1 CASSLGGTGELFF TGCGCCAGCAGCTTGGGTGGGACCGGGGAGCTGTTTTTT
TRBJ1-6 - - TRBV30 CAWQQGYNSPLHF TGTGCCTGGCAGCAGGGATATAATTCACCCCTCCACTTT
TRBJ1-2 - - TRBV5-4 CASSLGRADYTF TGTGCCAGCAGCCTGGGACGGGCGGACTACACCTTC
TRBJ2-3 - - TRBV4-3 CASSQHLATDTQYF TGCGCCAGCAGCCAACACTTAGCCACAGATACGCAGTATTTT
TRBJ2-5 TRBD2 - TRBV5-1 CASGAGGPETQYF TGCGCCAGTGGAGCGGGGGGGCCGGAGACCCAGTACTTC
TRBJ1-5 - - TRBV9 CASNVDPDSNQPQHF TGTGCCAGCAACGTAGATCCGGATAGCAATCAGCCCCAGCATTTT
TRBJ2-4 - - TRBV28 CASSQGSATGNIQYF TGTGCCAGCAGCCAAGGGTCCGCGACTGGGAACATTCAGTACTTC
TRBJ1-2 TRBD1 - TRBV6-5 CASKVGTATNYGYTF TGTGCCAGCAAAGTAGGGACAGCCACTAACTATGGCTACACCTTC
TRBJ2-3 TRBD2 - TRBV18 CASSSGTSGRRGDTQYF TGTGCCAGCTCATCCGGGACTAGCGGGAGACGCGGCGACACGCAGTATTTT
TRBJ1-1 - - TRBV19 CASSIGSTNTEAFF TGTGCCAGTAGTATAGGCTCGACGAACACTGAAGCTTTCTTT
TRBJ2-1 TRBD2 - TRBV11-3 CASSLVASGSSGEQFF TGTGCCAGCAGCTTAGTCGCTAGCGGGAGCTCTGGTGAGCAGTTCTTC